Each of the 20 T cell receptor beta chains below was sequenced from the same sample in a study of blood T cell repertoires in COVID-19. TCRdb's table, derived via immunoSEQ multiplex PCR, lists solely in-frame clones and lacks some. This sample has over 250,000 clones, with roughly 90% found just once. Sequences were obtained from PBMCs or T cells enriched from blood (not recorded which). These receptors originate from a woman between 50 and 59 years old who had recovered from COVID-19.

This sequence joins TRBV19 and TRBJ1-1; TRBD1 matches 8 bases. Germline-derived CDR1 and CDR2 are LNHDA and SQIVND (reference sequence). V gave up 7 bases and J gave up 4 bases; unmatched junction bases: 8. The CDR3 has 14 residues. CDR3 sequence: CASMKAGGRTEAFF. The CDR3 DNA sequence: TGTGCCAGTATGAAGGCAGGGGGCCGCACTGAAGCTTTCTTT.

CDR3 sequence: CASSRSGSANEQFF. The CDR3 DNA reads as TGTGCCAGCAGCAGAAGCGGGAGTGCCAATGAGCAGTTCTTC. This rearrangement joins TRBV7-3 to TRBJ2-1; 8 bases are a match to TRBD2. With 5 bases clipped from V and 6 bases from J, the junction kept 6 bases outside the gene matches. In germline, CDR1 is SGHTA, CDR2 FQGTGA. This CDR3 region has 14 residues.

This chain uses TRBV7-9 with TRBJ2-5, with D possibly matching TRBD1 (5 bases). Trimming removed 4 bases at V and 5 bases at J, with 17 bases between. The CDR3 length is 15 residues. Germline CDR1 and CDR2: SEHNR and FQNEAQ (reference sequence). In DNA, the CDR3 is TGTGCCAGCAGCTCGTTCCTAGGGGCGAAGGAGACCCAGTACTTC. Translating gives CASSSFLGAKETQYF.

J is TRBJ2-1 and V is TRBV20-1; 8 bases agree with TRBD2. The CDR3 spans 11 residues. CDR1 and CDR2 (germline): DFQATT, SNEGSKA (reference sequence). The DNA of the CDR3 is TGCGTAGTAGCGGGATACAATGAGCAGTTCTTC. This encodes CVVAGYNEQFF.

The rearrangement joins TRBV5-4 to TRBJ2-1, with 8 bases lining up with TRBD2. The CDR3 contains 16 residues. Losses at the gene ends were 3 bases for V and 2 bases for J; bases not matched to a gene: 7. Germline CDR1 and CDR2: SGHNT and YYREEE (reference sequence). The CDR3 sequence is CASSSQAGAAYNEQFF. The CDR3 bases are TGTGCCAGCAGCTCCCAAGCGGGAGCCGCCTACAATGAGCAGTTCTTC.

CDR3 in DNA: TGTGCCAGCAGCCGGGGGGGCACGGGTGAAAAACTGTTTTTT. The encoded protein is CASSRGGTGEKLFF. The chain has TRBV3-1 (or the pseudogene TRBV3-2) and TRBJ1-4, with D possibly TRBD1 on 6 matching bases. Trimming shortened V by 4 bases and J by 7 bases, and 13 bases separated the two germline ends. The CDR3 consists of 14 residues. Germline assignment: CDR1 LGHDT and CDR2 YNNKEL (reference sequence).

This chain joins TRBV30 and TRBJ2-2; D is perhaps TRBD1 (6 bases). The germline V gene has CDR1 GTSNPN and CDR2 SVGIG (reference sequence). The length of the CDR3 is 13 residues. Trimming took 4 bases from V and 6 from J, leaving 12 bases between them. CDR3 sequence: CAWKGERPGELFF. CDR3 DNA: TGTGCCTGGAAGGGGGAGAGGCCCGGGGAGCTGTTTTTT.

The J gene is TRBJ2-1, the V gene TRBV5-1; 10 nucleotides agree with TRBD2. The junction had 6 bases not matched to a gene; V was cut back by 2 bases and J by 4 bases. This CDR3 contains 16 residues. CDR1 SGHRS and CDR2 YFSETQ come from the germline V gene. In nucleotides, the CDR3 is TGCGCCAGCAGCTTTAGGACTAGCGGAACTTACAATGAGCAGTTCTTC. It is translated as CASSFRTSGTYNEQFF.

V and J are TRBV7-2 and TRBJ2-2; maybe TRBD1 (6 bases). This CDR3 comprises 14 residues. V lost 5 bases and J 8 bases, leaving 15 bases between the germline ends. Germline V CDR1 and CDR2: SGHTA, FQGNSA. Here the CDR3 DNA reads TGTGCCAGCAGCATTGGACAGAATCCAGGGGAGCTGTTTTTT. This sequence encodes CASSIGQNPGELFF. Variable domain in full (rest from reference TRBV7-2 and TRBJ2-2): GAGVSQSPSNKVTEKGKDVELRCDPISGHTALYWYRQSLGQGLEFLIYFQGNSAPDKSGLPSDRFSAERTGGSVSTLTIQRTQQEDSAVYLCASSIGQNPGELFFGEGSRLTVL.

V and J are TRBV7-3 and TRBJ2-1; 9 bases map to TRBD1. Trimming removed 5 bases from V and 3 bases from J; junction bases left unmatched: 5. CDR1 and CDR2 from the germline V gene are SGHTA and FQGTGA. CDR3 size: 15 residues. The CDR3 reads CASSPDRGSYNEQFF. The CDR3 coding sequence is TGTGCCAGCAGCCCTGACAGGGGGAGCTACAATGAGCAGTTCTTC.

This chain connects TRBV27 to TRBJ2-7, with 11 bases identical to TRBD1. This CDR3 contains 16 residues. Trimming at V came to 5 bases and at J to 1 base, leaving 7 bases not matched to a gene. From germline, CDR1 is MNHEY and CDR2 SMNVEV (reference sequence). The CDR3 sequence is CASSPLGTGGSYEQYF. CDR3 bases: TGTGCCAGCAGTCCATTAGGGACAGGGGGATCCTACGAGCAGTACTTC.

This chain joins TRBV14 and TRBJ1-6; D perhaps matches TRBD1 (6 bases). Trimming stripped 1 base from V and 7 bases from J, with 11 bases between. Germline V CDR1 and CDR2: SGHDN, FVKESK. This CDR3 has 15 residues. CDR3 DNA sequence: TGTGCCAGCAGCCAAGTTGGACAGAGAAATTCACCCCTCCACTTT. This sequence encodes CASSQVGQRNSPLHF.

The rearrangement joins TRBV5-3 to TRBJ2-5; TRBD1 aligns across 10 bases. TRBV5-3 is noted as an ORF with a role that remains uncertain. The CDR3 runs 15 residues. J gave up 2 bases and V 1 base, and 2 bases lay outside the gene matches. CDR3 DNA: TGTGCCAGAAGCTTGAAGGGACAGGGGCAAGAGACCCAGTACTTC. Translating it yields CARSLKGQGQETQYF.

The gene calls are TRBV19 and TRBJ1-5; no definite D call. Trimming removed 0 bases at V and 3 bases at J, with 9 bases between. The CDR3 is 15 residues long. From germline, CDR1 is LNHDA and CDR2 SQIVND (reference sequence). CDR3 residues: CASSIDPGNNQPQHF. The CDR3 nucleotides are TGTGCCAGTAGTATAGATCCTGGCAACAATCAGCCCCAGCATTTT.

CDR3 DNA: TGCAGCGTTCTGACTAGCTGGCTCTCCTACGAGCAGTACTTC. As protein: CSVLTSWLSYEQYF. The rearrangement links TRBV29-1 to TRBJ2-7; TRBD2 matches at 7 bases. V lost 5 bases and J lost 0; bases outside the gene matches: 7. There are 14 residues in the CDR3. Germline V gives CDR1 SQVTM, CDR2 ANQGSEA.

This rearrangement joins TRBV3-1 (or the pseudogene TRBV3-2) to TRBJ2-7; 10 nucleotides align to TRBD2. J gave up 1 base and V 4 bases, and 7 bases lay outside the gene matches. CDR1 and CDR2 (germline): LGHDT, YNNKEL (reference sequence). The CDR3 is 16 residues long. This CDR3 reads CASSLWTSGYSYEQYF. The CDR3 DNA reads as TGTGCCAGCAGCCTCTGGACTAGCGGTTATTCCTACGAGCAGTACTTC.

The V and J genes are TRBV28 and TRBJ1-5, with a tentative D call TRBD1 (5 bases). The CDR3 is 15 amino acids. Germline lookup yields CDR1 MDHEN and CDR2 SYDVKM. The germline V and J ends were trimmed by 6 bases and 0 bases, with 12 bases remaining between them. This chain's CDR3 is CASSPDRHSNQPQHF. For the CDR3, the DNA is TGTGCCAGCAGCCCAGACAGACATAGCAATCAGCCCCAGCATTTT.

This clone was found a few times. This chain links TRBV6-2 or TRBV6-3 with TRBJ2-2, with TRBD2 matching 12 bases. Germline values: CDR1 MNHEY, CDR2 SVGEGT. The CDR3 is 16 amino acids. J gave up 6 bases and V 6 bases, and 8 bases lay outside the gene matches. CDR3 loop: CASSRVTSGSAGELFF. The CDR3 nucleotides read TGTGCCAGCAGCCGCGTGACTAGCGGGAGCGCCGGGGAGCTGTTTTTT.

The gene calls are TRBV7-6 and TRBJ2-3; no firm D call. Trimming left V 5 bases short and J 1 base short, with 7 bases between. Germline V gene data show CDR1 as SGHVS and CDR2 as FNYEAQ. The CDR3 spans 13 residues. The CDR3 bases are TGTGCCAGCAGCCAACTGCGCACAGATACGCAGTATTTT. Its protein product is CASSQLRTDTQYF.

The chain uses TRBV9 and TRBJ1-3, with 8 nucleotides matching TRBD1. Germline loops: CDR1 SGDLS, CDR2 YYNGEE. The trim removed 3 bases at V and 0 bases at J, leaving 14 bases unmatched. CDR3 size: 19 residues. The CDR3 is CASSGLFRQGTSSGNTIYF. The CDR3 DNA is TGTGCCAGCAGCGGACTATTCCGACAGGGGACGAGCTCTGGAAACACCATATATTTT.